Following are 25 T cell receptor beta chains from one sample sequenced in a study of OX40 agonist ivuxolimab in advanced cancers. The protocol was immunoSEQ multiplex PCR, while the TCRdb copy is restricted to in-frame clones and leaves out a portion. This sample yields some 20,000 clones, of which around four fifths are seen a single time; approximately 3% belongs to the top ten. Source: CD4+ or CD8+ T cells sorted from blood, taken in a trial of the OX40 agonist ivuxolimab. Receptors were obtained from an adult with an advanced solid tumor such as melanoma, head and neck, liver or kidney cancer.

V usage is TRBV18 and J usage is TRBJ2-7, with 9 bases that match TRBD1. Trimming took 1 base from V and 5 from J; bases not matched to a gene: 3. There are 14 residues in the CDR3. The V gene's germline CDR1 is KGHSH and CDR2 LQKENI. CDR3 region: CASSPLDRGHEQYF. The CDR3 region has the DNA TGTGCCAGCTCACCACTGGACAGGGGTCACGAGCAGTACTTC.

This rearrangement joins TRBV5-1 to TRBJ2-1, with TRBD2 matching 7 bases. V was pared by 4 bases and J by 6 bases, with 10 bases of the junction left unmatched. Looked up from germline, CDR1 is SGHRS and CDR2 is YFSETQ. CDR3 length: 15 amino acids. This chain's CDR3 is CASSPELAVINEQFF. The CDR3 nucleotides are TGCGCCAGCAGCCCCGAGCTAGCGGTGATCAATGAGCAGTTCTTC.

This chain connects TRBV7-9 to TRBJ2-2; D remains unclear. V dropped 2 bases and J dropped 5 bases, with 6 bases sitting between them. There are 13 residues in the CDR3. Germline CDR1 reads SEHNR; CDR2 reads FQNEAQ (reference sequence). CDR3 coding DNA: TGTGCCAGCAGCTTAATGGGGACCGGGGAGCTGTTTTTT. This codes for CASSLMGTGELFF.

This clone was seen only a few times. The CDR3 bases are TGTGCCAGCAGCCCGCTCGGACTAGCGGGGCTTTCCACAGATACGCAGTATTTT. This translates into CASSPLGLAGLSTDTQYF. This sequence joins TRBV7-9 and TRBJ2-3; 12 nucleotides agree with TRBD2. This CDR3 has 18 residues. Trimming removed 5 bases from V and 2 bases from J; junction bases left unmatched: 11. The V gene's germline CDR1 is SEHNR and CDR2 FQNEAQ (reference sequence).

The chain carries TRBV29-1 and TRBJ1-5, with TRBD1 matching over 7 bases. Trimming removed 7 bases from V and 2 bases from J; junction bases left unmatched: 2. CDR1 is SQVTM and CDR2 is ANQGSEA in the germline V gene. The CDR3 sequence is 12 residues long. CDR3 nucleotide sequence: TGCAGCGCAGGGACAGGCAATCAGCCCCAGCATTTT. Protein product: CSAGTGNQPQHF.

The rearrangement links TRBV19 to TRBJ2-7, with 11 bases matching TRBD2. V was pared by 4 bases and J by 5 bases, with 7 bases of the junction left unmatched. From germline, CDR1 is LNHDA and CDR2 SQIVND (reference sequence). The CDR3 length is 15 residues. The CDR3 reads CASSKIAGGRHEQYF. The CDR3 DNA is TGTGCCAGTAGTAAAATAGCGGGAGGGCGCCACGAGCAGTACTTC.

The rearrangement links TRBV28 to TRBJ2-1; D is unclear. The CDR3 covers 15 residues. The ends were cut back, 2 bases at V and 2 bases at J, with 10 bases in the middle. CDR1 MDHEN and CDR2 SYDVKM come from the germline V gene. The CDR3 loop is CASSLRLTTYNEQFF. Written as DNA, the CDR3 is TGTGCCAGCAGTTTACGCCTTACTACCTACAATGAGCAGTTCTTC.

This sequence joins TRBV30 and TRBJ1-3; D gene ambiguous. This CDR3 region has 14 residues. Germline V gene data show CDR1 as GTSNPN and CDR2 as SVGIG (reference sequence). The V gene lost 4 bases and the J gene lost 0 bases, with 10 bases spanning the gap. CDR3 in amino acids: CAWNDGLSGNTIYF. DNA for the CDR3: TGTGCCTGGAATGACGGCCTCTCTGGAAACACCATATATTTT.

J is TRBJ1-4 and V is TRBV5-4; 9 nucleotides align to TRBD1. Germline CDR1 reads SGHNT; CDR2 reads YYREEE (reference sequence). This CDR3 is 15 amino acids long. V lost 4 bases to trimming and J lost 8 bases; unmatched junction nucleotides: 9. CDR3 sequence: CASSQNRGLDEKLFF. The CDR3 DNA sequence: TGTGCCAGCAGCCAAAACAGGGGGCTAGACGAAAAACTGTTTTTT. The full variable domain, with the rest looked up from reference TRBV5-4 and TRBJ1-4, is ETGVTQSPTHLIKTRGQQVTLRCSSQSGHNTVSWYQQALGQGPQFIFQYYREEENGRGNFPPRFSGLQFPNYSSELNVNALELDDSALYLCASSQNRGLDEKLFFGSGTQLSVL.

The rearrangement uses TRBV27 and TRBJ1-4; D not certain. V gave up 5 bases and J gave up 0 bases, with 13 bases separating them. Germline CDR1 and CDR2: MNHEY and SMNVEV (reference sequence). There are 16 residues in the CDR3. The CDR3 nucleotides read TGTGCCAGCAGTCTCGGAAACCGAGCAACTAATGAAAAACTGTTTTTT. Protein product: CASSLGNRATNEKLFF.

The CDR3 region has the DNA TGTGCCATCAGTGAGTCCGGGACAGGGGATGGCTACACCTTC. This gives the protein CAISESGTGDGYTF. The V call is TRBV10-3, the J call TRBJ1-2, with TRBD1 matching 10 bases. The trim removed 0 bases at V and 6 bases at J, leaving 1 base unmatched. Per germline, CDR1 ENHRY and CDR2 SYGVKD. This CDR3 has 14 residues.

The rearrangement uses TRBV18 and TRBJ2-5, with unresolved D. The CDR3 length is 11 residues. V was pared by 2 bases and J by 5 bases, with 3 bases between. Germline V lookup: CDR1 KGHSH, CDR2 LQKENI. CDR3 in DNA: TGTGCCAGCTCACCAGTGGAGACCCAGTACTTC. The encoded protein is CASSPVETQYF.

This rearrangement joins TRBV9 to TRBJ2-4, with D possibly matching TRBD1 (5 bases). The CDR3 is made up of 14 amino acids. Germline CDR1 reads SGDLS; CDR2 reads YYNGEE. Trimming removed 4 bases from V and 11 bases from J, with 19 bases in between. CDR3 DNA: TGTGCCAGCAGCCTAGGGGATAGGAATGCGGTTCAGTACTTC. Translating it yields CASSLGDRNAVQYF.

The chain links TRBV2 to TRBJ2-6, with D unclear. Trimming took 6 bases from V and 0 from J, leaving 6 bases between them. The CDR3 consists of 14 residues. Germline CDR1 and CDR2: SNHLY and FYNNEI. CDR3 DNA sequence: TGTGCCAGCAGCAGGAGCTCTGGGGCCAACGTCCTGACTTTC. It encodes CASSRSSGANVLTF.

V gene TRBV11-3 combines with J gene TRBJ2-3; D gene uncertain. The length of the CDR3 is 15 residues. Trimming pared 1 base from V and 5 bases from J, leaving 13 bases between. Germline lookup yields CDR1 SGHNT and CDR2 YENEEA. The CDR3 sequence: CASSLGLQSGDTQYF. CDR3 nucleotides: TGTGCCAGCAGCTTAGGTCTGCAGTCGGGAGATACGCAGTATTTT.

The gene calls are TRBV6-6 and TRBJ1-2, with 8 bases aligning to TRBD1. Germline loops: CDR1 MNHNY, CDR2 SVGAGI (reference sequence). V dropped 6 bases and J dropped 4; count of bases not matched to a gene: 7. The CDR3 runs 14 residues. CDR3 residues: CASSHGQGFYGYTF. Written as DNA, the CDR3 is TGTGCCAGCAGCCACGGACAGGGCTTCTATGGCTACACCTTC.

This clone appeared a few times. The CDR3 DNA reads TGTGCCAGCGAGGCCCAGGGGGCCGGAGGCTACACCTTC. It encodes CASEAQGAGGYTF. The chain joins TRBV2 to TRBJ1-2, with 8 nucleotides matching TRBD1. CDR1 and CDR2 from the germline V gene are SNHLY and FYNNEI. The CDR3 has 13 residues. V dropped 8 bases and J dropped 8; count of bases not matched to a gene: 10.

J is TRBJ2-1 and V is TRBV11-2, with D possibly being TRBD1 (5 bases). The V end was cut by 4 bases, the J end by 10 bases, with 17 bases between. The CDR3 is 14 residues long. Per germline, CDR1 SGHAT and CDR2 FQNNGV. CDR3 in DNA: TGTGCCAGCAGCTCCCCAAGGGGCCTCGGGGAGCAGTTCTTC. It is translated as CASSSPRGLGEQFF.

This clone was observed a single time. Other DNA sequences in the sample encode the same CDR3. The chain uses TRBV7-8 and TRBJ2-7; weak D call: TRBD2 (6 bases). Trimming took off 3 bases at V and 0 bases at J, with 12 bases between the two ends. The CDR3 extends over 15 amino acids. CDR1 SGHVS and CDR2 FQNEAQ come from the germline V gene. The chain's CDR3 is CASSLDAGSSYEQYF. CDR3 bases: TGTGCCAGCAGCTTGGACGCCGGGAGCTCCTACGAGCAGTACTTC.

By sample share, this clone is medium-sized (0.01 to 0.1%). The chain employs TRBV28 and TRBJ1-1; 7 nucleotides align to TRBD1. This CDR3 has 14 amino acids. The germline gives CDR1 MDHEN, CDR2 SYDVKM. V was pared by 5 bases and J by 5 bases, with 8 bases of the junction left unmatched. CDR3 sequence reads: CASSLNRQGTEAFF. As DNA, the CDR3 is TGTGCCAGCAGTCTGAACCGACAGGGAACTGAAGCTTTCTTT.

V usage is TRBV28 and J usage is TRBJ2-7; 11 positions agree with TRBD2. The length of the CDR3 is 16 residues. V gave up 10 bases and J gave up 0 bases; unmatched junction bases: 11. The V gene's germline CDR1 is MDHEN and CDR2 SYDVKM. CDR3 residues: CATGGLAVLSSYEQYF. DNA for the CDR3: TGTGCCACCGGGGGACTAGCGGTTTTGAGCTCCTACGAGCAGTACTTC. The whole variable domain, filled in from reference TRBV28 and TRBJ2-7, reads DVKVTQSSRYLVKRTGEKVFLECVQDMDHENMFWYRQDPGLGLRLIYFSYDVKMKEKGDIPEGYSVSREKKERFSLILESASTNQTSMYLCATGGLAVLSSYEQYFGPGTRLTVT.

The chain joins TRBV5-1 to TRBJ2-7; possibly TRBD2 for D (7 bases). This CDR3 has 15 residues. CDR1 is SGHRS, CDR2 YFSETQ, per germline. V was clipped by 4 bases and J by 4 bases, with 18 bases between them. The CDR3 spells CASSQEGGAIYEQYF. In DNA form, the CDR3 reads TGCGCCAGCAGCCAAGAGGGGGGGGCGATTTACGAGCAGTACTTC.

There are a few counts of this clone. The chain has TRBV2 and TRBJ2-7, with D hard to call. This CDR3 is built from 14 residues. The V gene's germline CDR1 is SNHLY and CDR2 FYNNEI. V was trimmed by 4 bases and J by 5 bases, leaving 15 bases between them. The CDR3, as DNA: TGTGCCAGCAGTGCCTATGGCCTTAGGGACGAGCAGTACTTC. Translating gives CASSAYGLRDEQYF.

The chain joins TRBV7-9 to TRBJ1-1; 9 bases map to TRBD1. The CDR3 extends over 14 amino acids. Germline-derived CDR1 and CDR2 are SEHNR and FQNEAQ (reference sequence). The J segment lost 5 bases and the V segment lost 5 bases, leaving 6 bases of the junction unmatched. The CDR3 DNA reads TGTGCCAGCAGCCCGGGACAGGGTGGGACTGAAGCTTTCTTT. This sequence encodes CASSPGQGGTEAFF.

This sequence joins TRBV6-1 and TRBJ1-2, with a possible D match to TRBD1 (6 bases). CDR3 size: 11 residues. The V end lost 6 bases, the J end lost 6 bases, and 8 bases lay between the germline ends. Germline V gene sequence: CDR1 MNHNS, CDR2 SASEGT. CDR3 residues: CASRHRDGYTF. CDR3 nucleotides: TGTGCCAGCAGACACAGGGATGGCTACACCTTC.